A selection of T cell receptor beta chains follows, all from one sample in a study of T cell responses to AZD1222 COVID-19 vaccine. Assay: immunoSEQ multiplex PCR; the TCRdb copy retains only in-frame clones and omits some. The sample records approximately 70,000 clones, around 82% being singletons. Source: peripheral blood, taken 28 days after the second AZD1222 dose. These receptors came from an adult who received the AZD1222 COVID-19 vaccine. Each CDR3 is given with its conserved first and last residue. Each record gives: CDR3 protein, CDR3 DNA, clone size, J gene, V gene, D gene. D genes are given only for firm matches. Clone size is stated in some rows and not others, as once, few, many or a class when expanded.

CDR3aa: CASSLGGYYEQYF; CDR3nt: TGCGCCAGCAGCTTGGGGGGGTACTACGAGCAGTACTTC; abundance: few; j_gene: TRBJ2-7; v_gene: TRBV5-1; d_gene: NA
CDR3aa: CASSVAGSAMGNTIYF; CDR3nt: TGTGCCAGCAGCGTAGCCGGCTCAGCCATGGGAAACACCATATATTTT; abundance: NA; j_gene: TRBJ1-3; v_gene: TRBV9; d_gene: NA
CDR3aa: CASRRAGELDGYTF; CDR3nt: TGTGCCAGTAGGCGGGCGGGGGAATTGGATGGCTACACCTTC; abundance: NA; j_gene: TRBJ1-2; v_gene: TRBV7-9; d_gene: NA
CDR3aa: CASSGQGAYEQYF; CDR3nt: TGTGCCAGCAGCGGACAGGGTGCCTACGAGCAGTACTTC; abundance: few; j_gene: TRBJ2-7; v_gene: TRBV9; d_gene: TRBD1
CDR3aa: CASSETGTSGDNEQFF; CDR3nt: TGCGCCAGCAGCGAGACCGGGACTAGCGGGGACAATGAGCAGTTCTTC; abundance: few; j_gene: TRBJ2-1; v_gene: TRBV5-1; d_gene: TRBD2
CDR3aa: CASSTRTIYDTQYF; CDR3nt: TGTGCCAGTAGTACCAGAACCATATACGATACGCAGTATTTT; abundance: NA; j_gene: TRBJ2-3; v_gene: TRBV19; d_gene: NA
CDR3aa: CASSSDRVGSPLHF; CDR3nt: TGTGCCAGCTCGTCCGACAGGGTGGGTTCACCCCTCCACTTT; abundance: NA; j_gene: TRBJ1-6; v_gene: TRBV18; d_gene: TRBD1
CDR3aa: CASSKREGTGELFF; CDR3nt: TGTGCCAGTAGTAAAAGGGAGGGCACCGGGGAGCTGTTTTTT; abundance: NA; j_gene: TRBJ2-2; v_gene: TRBV19; d_gene: TRBD2
CDR3aa: CASSASRGGYTF; CDR3nt: TGTGCCAGCAGTGCCTCAAGAGGAGGCTACACCTTC; abundance: NA; j_gene: TRBJ1-2; v_gene: TRBV2; d_gene: NA
CDR3aa: CASSSKAELGNTEAFF; CDR3nt: TGTGCCAGCAGTTCTAAGGCGGAGCTGGGGAACACTGAAGCTTTCTTT; abundance: few; j_gene: TRBJ1-1; v_gene: TRBV28; d_gene: NA
CDR3aa: CASSMEGYRGSGPSYEQYF; CDR3nt: TGTGCCAGTAGTATGGAAGGGTACAGGGGCAGCGGGCCGTCCTACGAGCAGTACTTC; abundance: NA; j_gene: TRBJ2-7; v_gene: TRBV19; d_gene: NA
CDR3aa: CASSLTRDVYGYTF; CDR3nt: TGTGCCAGCAGCTTGACCCGGGACGTGTATGGCTACACCTTC; abundance: NA; j_gene: TRBJ1-2; v_gene: TRBV7-2; d_gene: NA
CDR3aa: CATSRVGQDGTYEQYF; CDR3nt: TGTGCCACCAGCAGAGTGGGGCAGGATGGGACCTACGAGCAGTACTTC; abundance: NA; j_gene: TRBJ2-7; v_gene: TRBV15; d_gene: NA
CDR3aa: CASSPQRTDTQYF; CDR3nt: TGTGCCAGCAGTCCCCAGCGCACAGATACGCAGTATTTT; abundance: few; j_gene: TRBJ2-3; v_gene: TRBV28; d_gene: NA
CDR3aa: CASSSGQVAEQYF; CDR3nt: TGTGCCAGCAGCTCGGGACAGGTGGCCGAGCAGTACTTC; abundance: NA; j_gene: TRBJ2-7; v_gene: TRBV5-4; d_gene: TRBD1
CDR3aa: CASSLSDTQYF; CDR3nt: TGCGCCAGCAGCTTGTCAGATACGCAGTATTTT; abundance: NA; j_gene: TRBJ2-3; v_gene: TRBV5-1; d_gene: NA
CDR3aa: CASGLAEEQYF; CDR3nt: TGTGCCAGCGGGCTAGCGGAGGAGCAGTACTTC; abundance: once; j_gene: TRBJ2-7; v_gene: TRBV7-9; d_gene: TRBD2
CDR3aa: CASRPHGHQETQYF; CDR3nt: TGTGCCAGCAGACCCCATGGGCACCAAGAGACCCAGTACTTC; abundance: NA; j_gene: TRBJ2-5; v_gene: TRBV5-4; d_gene: NA
CDR3aa: CASSLVRGDAAFF; CDR3nt: TGTGCCAGCAGCTTAGTTCGGGGAGACGCAGCTTTCTTT; abundance: NA; j_gene: TRBJ1-1; v_gene: TRBV7-9; d_gene: NA
CDR3aa: CASSPGISEAFF; CDR3nt: TGTGCCAGTAGTCCTGGGATCTCTGAAGCTTTCTTT; abundance: NA; j_gene: TRBJ1-1; v_gene: TRBV19; d_gene: NA